Given below is one TCR beta chain in context. Its antigen remains unknown. The entry originates in a study of blood T cells in healthy people across ages. Study results and caveats: Diversity was estimated from one million T cells, and these estimates were considered underestimates.

Each sample provided at least 5.5 micrograms of extracted total RNA. A second PCR, run for about 7 to 11 cycles, used a sample-barcoded 5' primer plus a J-beta primer mix. TCRdb redid the calling of the 5' RACE reads with MiXCR, one entry per CDR3 protein. The table has around 1.5 million distinct CDR3 sequences, 42% seen once. CDR3 size: 15 residues. Trimming pared 3 bases from V and 0 bases from J, leaving 11 bases between. Germline lookup yields CDR1 DFQATT and CDR2 SNEGSKA (reference sequence). The chain joins TRBV20-1 to TRBJ2-2; D may be TRBD2 (6 bases). The receptor was derived from a young woman in good health. Sequencing was done on a sample of blood. CDR3 amino acids: CSARFSGTNTGELFF. In DNA form, the CDR3 reads TGCAGTGCTAGGTTTAGCGGTACGAACACCGGGGAGCTGTTTTTT.